Reported below is one T cell receptor (beta chain). Before being deemed recovered, Cohort 3 donors had two negative PCRs, clearance, or symptom resolution. This entry is derived from a study of blood T cell repertoires in COVID-19. Trimming cost V 0 bases and J 3 bases, with 12 bases left between them. Germline V gene data show CDR1 as GTSNPN and CDR2 as SVGIG (reference sequence). The CDR3 has 14 amino acids. Study processing details: Scientists estimated how many nucleated cells there were by amplifying reference gene primers. Using immunoSEQ multiplex PCR, the repertoire was profiled, and TCRdb retains in-frame clones only, with some absent. That table is the source of V, J and clone size, and D and trimming were worked out from the DNA. The data hold 370,000 or so clones, with around 87% observed a single time.

This chain links TRBV30 with TRBJ2-7; D not certain. The sequence came from a man aged 25-40 years who had recovered from COVID-19. Material for sequencing was PBMCs or T cells enriched from blood (not recorded which). CDR3 coding DNA: TGTGCCTGGAGTGTAGTAGTAGCTCGCTACGAGCAGTACTTC. Amino acids: CAWSVVVARYEQYF. Full variable domain (rest looked up from reference TRBV30 and TRBJ2-7): SQTIHQWPATLVQPVGSPLSLECTVEGTSNPNLYWYRQAAGRGLQLLFYSVGIGQISSEVPQNLSASRPQDRQFILSSKKLLLSDSGFYLCAWSVVVARYEQYFGPGTRLTVT.